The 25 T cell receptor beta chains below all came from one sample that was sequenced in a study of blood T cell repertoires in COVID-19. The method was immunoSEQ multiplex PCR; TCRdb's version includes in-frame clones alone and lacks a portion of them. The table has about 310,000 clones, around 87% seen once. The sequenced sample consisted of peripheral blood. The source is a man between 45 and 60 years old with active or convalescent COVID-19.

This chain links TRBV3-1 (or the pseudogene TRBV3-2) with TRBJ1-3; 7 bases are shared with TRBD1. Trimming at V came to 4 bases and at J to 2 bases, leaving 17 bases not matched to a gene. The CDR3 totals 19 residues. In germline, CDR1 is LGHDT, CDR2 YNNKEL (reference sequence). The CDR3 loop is CASSLPGTAHKGTGNTIYF. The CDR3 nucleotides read TGTGCCAGCAGCCTCCCCGGGACAGCCCATAAAGGGACTGGAAACACCATATATTTT.

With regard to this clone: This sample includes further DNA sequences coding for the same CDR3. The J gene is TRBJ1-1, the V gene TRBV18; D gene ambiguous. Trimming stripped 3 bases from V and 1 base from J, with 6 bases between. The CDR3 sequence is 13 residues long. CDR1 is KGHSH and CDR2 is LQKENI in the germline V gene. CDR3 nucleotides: TGTGCCAGCTCACCGCAGGAGAACACTGAAGCTTTCTTT. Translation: CASSPQENTEAFF.

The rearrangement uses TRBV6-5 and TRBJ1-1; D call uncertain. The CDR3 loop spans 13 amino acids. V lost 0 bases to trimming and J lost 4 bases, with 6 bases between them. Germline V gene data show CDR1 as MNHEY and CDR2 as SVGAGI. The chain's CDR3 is CASSYSPGTEAFF. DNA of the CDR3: TGTGCCAGCAGTTACTCGCCAGGCACTGAAGCTTTCTTT.

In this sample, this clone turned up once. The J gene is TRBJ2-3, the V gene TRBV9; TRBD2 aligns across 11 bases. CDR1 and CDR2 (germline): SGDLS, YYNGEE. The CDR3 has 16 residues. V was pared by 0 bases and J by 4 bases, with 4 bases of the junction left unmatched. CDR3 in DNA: TGTGCCAGCAGCGTAGTAGCGGGAGGGCCGGCAGATACGCAGTATTTT. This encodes CASSVVAGGPADTQYF.

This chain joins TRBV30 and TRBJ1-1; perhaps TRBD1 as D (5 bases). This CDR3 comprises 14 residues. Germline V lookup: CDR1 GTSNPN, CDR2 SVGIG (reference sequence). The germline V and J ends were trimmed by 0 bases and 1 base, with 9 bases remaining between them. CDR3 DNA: TGTGCCTGGAGTGTACGGGGGGGGAACACTGAAGCTTTCTTT. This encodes CAWSVRGGNTEAFF.

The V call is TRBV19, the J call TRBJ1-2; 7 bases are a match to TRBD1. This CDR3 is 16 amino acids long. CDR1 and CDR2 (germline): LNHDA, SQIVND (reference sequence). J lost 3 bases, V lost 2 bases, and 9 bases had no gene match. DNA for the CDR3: TGTGCCAGTAGTATAATCGGGGACAGAGGGTACTATGGCTACACCTTC. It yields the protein CASSIIGDRGYYGYTF.

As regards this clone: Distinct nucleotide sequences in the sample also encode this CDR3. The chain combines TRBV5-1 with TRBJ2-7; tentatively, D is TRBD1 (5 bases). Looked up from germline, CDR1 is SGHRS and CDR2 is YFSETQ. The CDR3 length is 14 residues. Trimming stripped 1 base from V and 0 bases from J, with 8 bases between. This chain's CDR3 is CASSLQGSSYEQYF. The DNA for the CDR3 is TGCGCCAGCAGCTTGCAGGGAAGCTCCTACGAGCAGTACTTC. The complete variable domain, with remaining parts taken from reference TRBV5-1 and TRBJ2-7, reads KAGVTQTPRYLIKTRGQQVTLSCSPISGHRSVSWYQQTPGQGLQFLFEYFSETQRNKGNFPGRFSGRQFSNSRSEMNVSTLELGDSALYLCASSLQGSSYEQYFGPGTRLTVT.

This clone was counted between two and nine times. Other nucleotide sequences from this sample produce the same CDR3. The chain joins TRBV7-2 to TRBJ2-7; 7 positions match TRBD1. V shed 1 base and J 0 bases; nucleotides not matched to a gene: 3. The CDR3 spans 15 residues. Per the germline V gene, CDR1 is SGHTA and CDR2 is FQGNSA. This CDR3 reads CASSLVAGGSYEQYF. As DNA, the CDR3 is TGTGCCAGCAGCTTAGTGGCAGGGGGCTCCTACGAGCAGTACTTC. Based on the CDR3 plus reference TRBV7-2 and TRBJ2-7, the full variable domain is GAGVSQSPSNKVTEKGKDVELRCDPISGHTALYWYRQSLGQGLEFLIYFQGNSAPDKSGLPSDRFSAERTGGSVSTLTIQRTQQEDSAVYLCASSLVAGGSYEQYFGPGTRLTVT.

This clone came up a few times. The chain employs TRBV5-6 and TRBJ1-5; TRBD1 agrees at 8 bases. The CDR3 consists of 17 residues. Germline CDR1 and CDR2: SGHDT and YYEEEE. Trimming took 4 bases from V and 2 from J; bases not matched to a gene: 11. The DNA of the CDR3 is TGTGCCAGCAGCCGTAGGACAGGGCTTTTTCGCAATCAGCCCCAGCATTTT. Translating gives CASSRRTGLFRNQPQHF.

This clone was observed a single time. CDR3 in amino acids: CAIRGQLNTEAFF. CDR3 sequence (DNA): TGTGCCATCAGGGGACAGCTGAACACTGAAGCTTTCTTT. This chain links TRBV10-3 with TRBJ1-1; 7 positions match TRBD1. Germline lookup yields CDR1 ENHRY and CDR2 SYGVKD. This CDR3 has 13 amino acids. The V gene end was trimmed by 6 bases and the J gene end by 0 bases; junction bases not matched to a gene: 1.

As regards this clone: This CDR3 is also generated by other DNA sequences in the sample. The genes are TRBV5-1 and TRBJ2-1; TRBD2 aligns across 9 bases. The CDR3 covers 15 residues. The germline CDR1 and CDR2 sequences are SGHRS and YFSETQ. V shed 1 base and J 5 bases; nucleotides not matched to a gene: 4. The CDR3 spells CASSLLASGDNEQFF. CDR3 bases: TGCGCCAGCAGCTTGTTGGCTAGCGGGGACAATGAGCAGTTCTTC.

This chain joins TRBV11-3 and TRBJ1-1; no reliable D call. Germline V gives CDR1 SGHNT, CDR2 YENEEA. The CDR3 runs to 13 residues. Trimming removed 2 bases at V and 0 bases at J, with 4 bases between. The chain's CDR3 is CASSLYVNTEAFF. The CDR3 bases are TGTGCCAGCAGCTTATATGTGAACACTGAAGCTTTCTTT.

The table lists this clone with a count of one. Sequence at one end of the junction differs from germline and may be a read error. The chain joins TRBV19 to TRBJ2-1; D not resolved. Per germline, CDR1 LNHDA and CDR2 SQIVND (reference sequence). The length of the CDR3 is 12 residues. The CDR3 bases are TGTGCCAGTACCTCAGACGGCACAGTGACGCTCTTC. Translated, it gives CASTSDGTVTLF.

Here the CDR3 reads CASSRGATEEGTEAFF. CDR3 DNA sequence: TGTGCCAGCAGCCGCGGGGCCACAGAGGAGGGCACTGAAGCTTTCTTT. The V gene is TRBV5-4, the J gene TRBJ1-1, with D possibly TRBD1 on 5 matching bases. The CDR3 contains 16 residues. Germline-derived CDR1 and CDR2 are SGHNT and YYREEE (reference sequence). The ends were cut back, 4 bases at V and 4 bases at J, with 20 bases in the middle.

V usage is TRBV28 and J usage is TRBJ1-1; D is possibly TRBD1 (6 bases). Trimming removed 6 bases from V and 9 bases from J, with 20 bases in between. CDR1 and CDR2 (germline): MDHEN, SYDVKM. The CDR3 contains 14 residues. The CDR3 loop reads CASSRLDGGQQAFF. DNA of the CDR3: TGTGCCAGCAGCCGCCTCGACGGGGGGCAGCAAGCTTTCTTT.

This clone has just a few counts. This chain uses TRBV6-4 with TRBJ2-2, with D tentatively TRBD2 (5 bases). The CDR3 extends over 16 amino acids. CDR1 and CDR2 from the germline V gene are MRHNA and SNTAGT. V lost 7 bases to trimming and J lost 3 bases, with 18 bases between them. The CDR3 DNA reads TGTGCCAGCACCCGAAAACCTCGGCGGGACACCGGGGAGCTGTTTTTT. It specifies CASTRKPRRDTGELFF.

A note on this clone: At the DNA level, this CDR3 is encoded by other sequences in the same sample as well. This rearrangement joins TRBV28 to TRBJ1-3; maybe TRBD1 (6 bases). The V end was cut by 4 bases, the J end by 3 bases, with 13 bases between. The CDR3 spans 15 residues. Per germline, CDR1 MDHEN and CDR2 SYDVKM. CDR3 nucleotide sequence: TGTGCCAGCAGTTCGACAGGCGGTAGTGGAAACACCATATATTTT. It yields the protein CASSSTGGSGNTIYF.

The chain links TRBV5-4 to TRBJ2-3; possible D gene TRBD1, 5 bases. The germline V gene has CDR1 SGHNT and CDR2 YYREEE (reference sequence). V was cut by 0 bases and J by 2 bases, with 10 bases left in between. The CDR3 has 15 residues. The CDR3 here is CASSLGAGYTDTQYF. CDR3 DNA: TGTGCCAGCAGCTTGGGGGCAGGGTACACAGATACGCAGTATTTT.

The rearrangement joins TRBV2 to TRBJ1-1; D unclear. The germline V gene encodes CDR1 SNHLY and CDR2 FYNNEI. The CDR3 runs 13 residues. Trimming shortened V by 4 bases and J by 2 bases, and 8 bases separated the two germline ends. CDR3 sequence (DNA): TGTGCCAGCAGTGCGGGGTTTAACACTGAAGCTTTCTTT. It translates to CASSAGFNTEAFF.

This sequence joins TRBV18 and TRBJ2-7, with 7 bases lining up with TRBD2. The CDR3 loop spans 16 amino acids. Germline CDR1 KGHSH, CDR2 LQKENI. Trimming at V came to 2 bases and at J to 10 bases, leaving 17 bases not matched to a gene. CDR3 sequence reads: CASSPIPAGVRKKQYF. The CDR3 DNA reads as TGTGCCAGCTCACCAATTCCGGCGGGAGTACGTAAGAAACAGTACTTC.

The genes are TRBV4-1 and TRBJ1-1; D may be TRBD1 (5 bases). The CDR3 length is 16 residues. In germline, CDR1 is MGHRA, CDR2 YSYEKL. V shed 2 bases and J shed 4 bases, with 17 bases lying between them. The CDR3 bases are TGCGCCAGCAGCCAATCAGAACAGGATTTTAGCACTGAAGCTTTCTTT. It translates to CASSQSEQDFSTEAFF.

The CDR3 spells CASSGGDRGLRTEAFF. Written as DNA, the CDR3 is TGTGCCAGCAGCGGAGGGGACAGGGGGCTACGAACTGAAGCTTTCTTT. V is TRBV5-6 and J is TRBJ1-1, with TRBD1 identical over 12 bases. V dropped 4 bases and J dropped 5; count of bases not matched to a gene: 9. Per the germline V gene, CDR1 is SGHDT and CDR2 is YYEEEE. The CDR3 has 16 residues.

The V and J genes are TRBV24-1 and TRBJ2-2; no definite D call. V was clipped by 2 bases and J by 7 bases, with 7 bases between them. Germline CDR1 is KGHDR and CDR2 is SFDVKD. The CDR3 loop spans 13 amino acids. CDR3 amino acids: CATSDSHSGELFF. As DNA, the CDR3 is TGTGCCACCAGTGATTCGCATAGCGGGGAGCTGTTTTTT.

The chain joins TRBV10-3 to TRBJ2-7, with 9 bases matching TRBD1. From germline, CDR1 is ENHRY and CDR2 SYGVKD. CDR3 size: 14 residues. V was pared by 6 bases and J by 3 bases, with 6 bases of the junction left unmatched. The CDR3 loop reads CAISILTGGYEQYF. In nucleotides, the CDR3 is TGTGCCATCAGCATTTTGACAGGGGGCTACGAGCAGTACTTC.

CDR3 nucleotide sequence: TGTGCCAGCTCACTCAATCCACAGGGAGACTATGGCTACACCTTC. This sequence encodes CASSLNPQGDYGYTF. This chain joins TRBV18 and TRBJ1-2; D perhaps matches TRBD1 (6 bases). Per germline, CDR1 KGHSH and CDR2 LQKENI. V lost 4 bases and J lost 3, with 15 bases in between. The CDR3 is 15 amino acids.